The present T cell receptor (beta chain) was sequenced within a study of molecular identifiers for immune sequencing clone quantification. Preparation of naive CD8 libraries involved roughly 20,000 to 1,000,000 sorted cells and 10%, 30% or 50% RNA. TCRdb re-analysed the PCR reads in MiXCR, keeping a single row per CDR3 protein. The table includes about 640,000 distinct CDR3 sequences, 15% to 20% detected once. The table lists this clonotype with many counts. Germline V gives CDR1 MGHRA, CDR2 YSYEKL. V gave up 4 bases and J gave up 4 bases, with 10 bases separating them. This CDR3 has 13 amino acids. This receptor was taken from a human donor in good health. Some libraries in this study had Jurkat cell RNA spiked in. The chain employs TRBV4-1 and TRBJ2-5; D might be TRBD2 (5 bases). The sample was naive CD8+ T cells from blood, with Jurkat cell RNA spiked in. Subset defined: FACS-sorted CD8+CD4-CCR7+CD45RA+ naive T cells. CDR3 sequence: CASSLRGRETQYF. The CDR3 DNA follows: TGCGCCAGCAGCCTCCGGGGTCGAGAGACCCAGTACTTC.